These T cell receptor beta chains were read from a single sample in a study of T cells in Graves' hyperthyroidism and ophthalmopathy. Via MiXCR, TCRdb re-called the multiplex PCR reads, giving one row per CDR3 protein. The sample records around 300,000 distinct CDR3 sequences, 22% being singletons. Material: blood. The receptors shown here come from a man aged 25 to 40 with Graves' ophthalmopathy. The CDR3 runs from the conserved cysteine through the conserved F or W. A D gene is named only where the DNA matches it firmly. Clone sizes are given selectively: once, few, many, or a class where the clone is expanded.

few,TRBJ2-2,-,TRBV14,TGTGCCAGCAGCCCTTATGACTATGCCCGTACCGGGGAGCTGTTTTTT,CASSPYDYARTGELFF
-,TRBJ2-3,TRBD2,TRBV5-1,TGCGCCAGCAGGCCTGGACTAGCGAGTGCAGATACGCAGTATTTT,CASRPGLASADTQYF
-,TRBJ2-3,-,TRBV28,TGTGCCAGCAATACCCCTACAGATACGCAGTATTTT,CASNTPTDTQYF
few,TRBJ2-7,-,TRBV2,TGTGCCAGCAGGTCGGTCCACACAGGGAGTAGCTCCTACGAGCAGTACTTC,CASRSVHTGSSSYEQYF
-,TRBJ2-2,-,TRBV9,TGTGCCAGCAGCGTTGTTTCAGCTTCGAACACCGGGGAGCTGTTTTTT,CASSVVSASNTGELFF
once,TRBJ2-1,-,TRBV11-2,TGTGCCAGCAACGGACTGAAAAATGAGCAGTTCTTC,CASNGLKNEQFF
few,TRBJ2-1,TRBD2,TRBV7-2,TGTGCCAGCAGCCTGGGGGTAGCGGGAGAGTACAATGAGCAGTTCTTC,CASSLGVAGEYNEQFF
-,TRBJ2-2,TRBD2,TRBV7-9,TGTGCCAGCGCCGAAATTTCCGGGACTAGTGGCACCGGGGAGCTGTTTTTT,CASAEISGTSGTGELFF
-,TRBJ1-1,-,TRBV3-1,TGTGCCAGCAGCCCGGAATTTGACAGGAACACTGAAGCTTTCTTT,CASSPEFDRNTEAFF
-,TRBJ1-5,-,TRBV5-1,TGCGCCAGCAGCTACGGGACACCAAATCAGCCCCAGCATTTT,CASSYGTPNQPQHF
-,TRBJ2-7,TRBD2,TRBV20-1,TGCAGTGCTGGGGGTAGCGGGAGACGTTCCGAGCAGTACTTC,CSAGGSGRRSEQYF
-,TRBJ2-1,TRBD2,TRBV4-1,TGCGCCAGCAGCCAGCCCACTAGCGGCCGCTACAATGAGCAGTTCTTC,CASSQPTSGRYNEQFF
many,TRBJ2-7,-,TRBV5-1,TGCGCCAGCAGCCCAGACAGCACAGCCTACGAGCAGTACTTC,CASSPDSTAYEQYF
few,TRBJ2-2,TRBD2,TRBV7-2,TGTGCCAGGGCGATGGGACTAGCCGGCGGGGAGCTGTTTTTT,CARAMGLAGGELFF